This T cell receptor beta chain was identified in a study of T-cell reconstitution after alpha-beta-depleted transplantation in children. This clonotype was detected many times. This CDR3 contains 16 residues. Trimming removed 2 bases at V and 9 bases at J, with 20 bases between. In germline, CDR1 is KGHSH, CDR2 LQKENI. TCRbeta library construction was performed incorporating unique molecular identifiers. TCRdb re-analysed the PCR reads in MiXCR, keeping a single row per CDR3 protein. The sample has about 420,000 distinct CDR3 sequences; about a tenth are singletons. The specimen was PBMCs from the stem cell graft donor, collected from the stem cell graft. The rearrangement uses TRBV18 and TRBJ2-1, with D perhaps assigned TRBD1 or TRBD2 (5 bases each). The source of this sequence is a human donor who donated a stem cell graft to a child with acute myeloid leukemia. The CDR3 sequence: CASSPTGPQRAGEQFF. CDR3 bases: TGTGCCAGCTCACCAACAGGACCTCAAAGGGCGGGTGAGCAGTTCTTC.